This paragraph covers one T cell receptor beta chain sequence. Measured with immunoSEQ multiplex PCR; TCRdb has only the in-frame clones, and not every one. The sample lists about 330,000 clones, over 75% occurring once. This entry comes from a study of blood T cell repertoires in COVID-19. Study in general: From T cells, B-cell-depleted T cells, or PBMCs came the material, which was cDNA or gDNA.

Sequencing used peripheral blood. This sequence originates from a human donor in a cohort sampled during active COVID-19.

The CDR3 DNA is TGTGCCAGCAGCGGTCAGATTTCTGGAAACACCATATATTTT. It specifies CASSGQISGNTIYF. The rearrangement links TRBV13 to TRBJ1-3; D not certain. Germline assignment: CDR1 PRHDT and CDR2 FYEKMQ (reference sequence). This CDR3 has 14 residues. The V end lost 5 bases, the J end lost 1 base, and 9 bases lay between the germline ends.